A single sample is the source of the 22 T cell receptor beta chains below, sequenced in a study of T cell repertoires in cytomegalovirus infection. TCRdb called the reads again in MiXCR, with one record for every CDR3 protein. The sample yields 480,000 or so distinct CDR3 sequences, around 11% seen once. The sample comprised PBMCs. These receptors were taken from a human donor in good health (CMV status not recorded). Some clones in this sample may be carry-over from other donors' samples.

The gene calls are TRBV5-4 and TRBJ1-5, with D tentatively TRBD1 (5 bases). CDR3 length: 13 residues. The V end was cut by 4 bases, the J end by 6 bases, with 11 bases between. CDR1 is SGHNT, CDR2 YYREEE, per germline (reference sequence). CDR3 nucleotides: TGTGCCAGCAGCCGGGGGTTTGGTCAGCCCCAGCATTTT. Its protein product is CASSRGFGQPQHF.

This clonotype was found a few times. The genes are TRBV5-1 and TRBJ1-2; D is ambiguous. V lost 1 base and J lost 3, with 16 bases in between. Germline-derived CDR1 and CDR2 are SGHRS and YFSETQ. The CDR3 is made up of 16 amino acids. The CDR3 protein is CASSLRQRDIDYGYTF. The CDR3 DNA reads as TGCGCCAGCAGCTTGCGTCAGCGTGATATTGACTATGGCTACACCTTC.

CDR3 DNA: TGCGCCAGCAGCTTGGCCAGGGGGGGGTCCTACAATGAGCAGTTCTTC. It codes for CASSLARGGSYNEQFF. The J gene is TRBJ2-1, the V gene TRBV5-1; the D call may be TRBD1 or TRBD2 (7 bases each). V lost 0 bases and J 1 base, leaving 11 bases between the germline ends. Germline V gene data show CDR1 as SGHRS and CDR2 as YFSETQ. This CDR3 comprises 16 residues. Looking up the rest from reference TRBV5-1 and TRBJ2-1 gives the full variable domain: KAGVTQTPRYLIKTRGQQVTLSCSPISGHRSVSWYQQTPGQGLQFLFEYFSETQRNKGNFPGRFSGRQFSNSRSEMNVSTLELGDSALYLCASSLARGGSYNEQFFGPGTRLTVL.

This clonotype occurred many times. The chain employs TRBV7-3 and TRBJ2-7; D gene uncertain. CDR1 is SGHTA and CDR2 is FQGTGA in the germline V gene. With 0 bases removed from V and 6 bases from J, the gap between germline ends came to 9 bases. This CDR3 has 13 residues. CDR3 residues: CASSLTVSGEQYF. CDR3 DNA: TGTGCCAGCAGCTTAACAGTTTCCGGCGAGCAGTACTTC.

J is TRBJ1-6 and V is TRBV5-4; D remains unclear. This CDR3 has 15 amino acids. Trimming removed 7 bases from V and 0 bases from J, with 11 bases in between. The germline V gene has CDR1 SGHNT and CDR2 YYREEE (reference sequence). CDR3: CASQDASSYNSPLHF. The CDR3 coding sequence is TGTGCCAGCCAGGACGCGAGCTCCTATAATTCACCCCTCCACTTT.

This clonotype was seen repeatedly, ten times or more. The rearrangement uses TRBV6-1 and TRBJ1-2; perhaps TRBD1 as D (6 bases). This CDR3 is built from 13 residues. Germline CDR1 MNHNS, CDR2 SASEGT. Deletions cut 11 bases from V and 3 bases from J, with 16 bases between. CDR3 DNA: TGTGCCTTATGGGTGGGGGCGGACTATGGCTACACCTTC. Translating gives CALWVGADYGYTF.

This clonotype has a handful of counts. The CDR3 region is CASREHNRGGEKLFF. As DNA, the CDR3 is TGTGCCAGCAGGGAACATAACAGGGGTGGTGAAAAACTGTTTTTT. The V call is TRBV5-4, the J call TRBJ1-4; 7 bases are a match to TRBD1. The germline V gene has CDR1 SGHNT and CDR2 YYREEE (reference sequence). The CDR3 is 15 residues long. Trimming cost V 5 bases and J 7 bases; bases outside gene matches: 11.

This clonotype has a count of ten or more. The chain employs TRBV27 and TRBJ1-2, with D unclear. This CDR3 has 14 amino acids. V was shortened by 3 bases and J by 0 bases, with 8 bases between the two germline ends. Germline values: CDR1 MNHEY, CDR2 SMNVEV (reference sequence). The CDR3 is CASSLTGANYGYTF. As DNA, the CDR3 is TGTGCCAGCAGTTTGACCGGGGCTAACTATGGCTACACCTTC.

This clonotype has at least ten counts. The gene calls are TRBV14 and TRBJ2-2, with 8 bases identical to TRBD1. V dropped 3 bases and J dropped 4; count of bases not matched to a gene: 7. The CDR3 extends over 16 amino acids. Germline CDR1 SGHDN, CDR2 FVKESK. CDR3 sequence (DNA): TGTGCCAGCAGCCATCTCGGGACAGGAGGCACCGGGGAGCTGTTTTTT. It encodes CASSHLGTGGTGELFF.

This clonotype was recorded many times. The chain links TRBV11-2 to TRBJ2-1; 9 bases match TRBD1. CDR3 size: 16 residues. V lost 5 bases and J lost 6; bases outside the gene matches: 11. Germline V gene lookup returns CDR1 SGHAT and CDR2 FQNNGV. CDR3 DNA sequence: TGTGCCAGCAGCCCAGGCCCGGGACAGGGTTTCAATGAGCAGTTCTTC. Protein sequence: CASSPGPGQGFNEQFF.

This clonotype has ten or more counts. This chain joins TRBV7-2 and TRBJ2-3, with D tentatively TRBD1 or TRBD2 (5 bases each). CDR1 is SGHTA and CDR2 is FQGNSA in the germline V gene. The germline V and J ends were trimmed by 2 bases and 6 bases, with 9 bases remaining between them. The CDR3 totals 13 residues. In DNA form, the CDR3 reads TGTGCCAGCAGCTTATTTGAGGGGGATACGCAGTATTTT. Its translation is CASSLFEGDTQYF.

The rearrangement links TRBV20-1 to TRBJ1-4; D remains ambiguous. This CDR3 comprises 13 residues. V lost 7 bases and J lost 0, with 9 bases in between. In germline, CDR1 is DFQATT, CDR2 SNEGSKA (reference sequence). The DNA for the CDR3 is TGCAGTGGTTCAGGTTCAACTAATGAAAAACTGTTTTTT. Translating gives CSGSGSTNEKLFF.

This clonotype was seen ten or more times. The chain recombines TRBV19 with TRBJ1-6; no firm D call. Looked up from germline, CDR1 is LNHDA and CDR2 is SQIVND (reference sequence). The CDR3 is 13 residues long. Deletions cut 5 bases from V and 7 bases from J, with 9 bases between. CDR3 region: CASSGQPNSPLHF. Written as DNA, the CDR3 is TGTGCCAGTAGTGGGCAGCCCAATTCACCCCTCCACTTT.

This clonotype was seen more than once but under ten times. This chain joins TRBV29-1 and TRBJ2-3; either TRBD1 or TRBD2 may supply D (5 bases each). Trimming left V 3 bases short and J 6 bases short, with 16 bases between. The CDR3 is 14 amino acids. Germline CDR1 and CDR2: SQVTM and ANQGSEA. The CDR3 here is CSVETGTPTDTQYF. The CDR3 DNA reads TGCAGCGTTGAGACCGGGACCCCTACGGATACGCAGTATTTT.

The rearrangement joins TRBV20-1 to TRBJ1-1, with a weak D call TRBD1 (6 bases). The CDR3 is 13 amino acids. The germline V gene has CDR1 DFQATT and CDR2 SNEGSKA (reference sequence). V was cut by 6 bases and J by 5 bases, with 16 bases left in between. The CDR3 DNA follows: TGCAGTGCCCGGGGGCGGGCTGGGACTGAAGCTTTCTTT. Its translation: CSARGRAGTEAFF.

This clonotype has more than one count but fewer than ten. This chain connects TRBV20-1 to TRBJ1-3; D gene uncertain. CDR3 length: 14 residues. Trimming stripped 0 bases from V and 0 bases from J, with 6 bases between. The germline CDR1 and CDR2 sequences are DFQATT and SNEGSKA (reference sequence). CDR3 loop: CSARDPFSGNTIYF. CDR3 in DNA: TGCAGTGCTAGAGACCCATTCTCTGGAAACACCATATATTTT.

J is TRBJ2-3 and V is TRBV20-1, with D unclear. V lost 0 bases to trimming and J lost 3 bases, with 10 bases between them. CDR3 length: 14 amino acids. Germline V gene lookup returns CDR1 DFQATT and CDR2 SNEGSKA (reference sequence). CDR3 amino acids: CSARDLVGTDTQYF. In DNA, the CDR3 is TGCAGTGCTAGAGATCTGGTGGGAACAGATACGCAGTATTTT.

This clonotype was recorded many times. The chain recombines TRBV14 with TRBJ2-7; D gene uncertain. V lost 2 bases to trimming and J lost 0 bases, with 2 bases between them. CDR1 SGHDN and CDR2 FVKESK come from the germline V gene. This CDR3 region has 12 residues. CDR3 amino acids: CASSQFSYEQYF. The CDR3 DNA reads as TGTGCCAGCAGCCAATTCTCCTACGAGCAGTACTTC.

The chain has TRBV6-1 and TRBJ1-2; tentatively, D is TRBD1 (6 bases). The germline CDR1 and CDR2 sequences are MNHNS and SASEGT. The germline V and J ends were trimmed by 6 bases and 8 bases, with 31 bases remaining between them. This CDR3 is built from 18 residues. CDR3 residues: CASRPRPGHSTLATGYTF. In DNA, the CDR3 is TGTGCCAGCAGACCGCGACCGGGACACTCAACTTTGGCTACGGGCTACACCTTC.

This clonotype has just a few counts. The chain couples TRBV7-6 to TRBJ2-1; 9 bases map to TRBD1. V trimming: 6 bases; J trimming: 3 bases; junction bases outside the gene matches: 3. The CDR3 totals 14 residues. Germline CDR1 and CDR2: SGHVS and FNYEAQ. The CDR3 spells CASRGTGSYNEQFF. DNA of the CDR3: TGTGCCAGCAGAGGGACAGGGAGCTACAATGAGCAGTTCTTC.

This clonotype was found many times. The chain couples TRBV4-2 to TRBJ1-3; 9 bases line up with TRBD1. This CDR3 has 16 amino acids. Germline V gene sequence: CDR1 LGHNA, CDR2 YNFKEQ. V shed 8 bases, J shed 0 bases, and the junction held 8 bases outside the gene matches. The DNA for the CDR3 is TGTGCCAGCGAAGTTACAGGGGGCGCCTCTGGAAACACCATATATTTT. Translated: CASEVTGGASGNTIYF.

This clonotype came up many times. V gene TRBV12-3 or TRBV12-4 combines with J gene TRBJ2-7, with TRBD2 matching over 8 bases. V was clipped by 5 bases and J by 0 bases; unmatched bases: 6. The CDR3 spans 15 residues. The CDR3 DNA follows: TGTGCCAGCAGTCTGGGGGGGACTAGCTCCTACGAGCAGTACTTC. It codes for CASSLGGTSSYEQYF.